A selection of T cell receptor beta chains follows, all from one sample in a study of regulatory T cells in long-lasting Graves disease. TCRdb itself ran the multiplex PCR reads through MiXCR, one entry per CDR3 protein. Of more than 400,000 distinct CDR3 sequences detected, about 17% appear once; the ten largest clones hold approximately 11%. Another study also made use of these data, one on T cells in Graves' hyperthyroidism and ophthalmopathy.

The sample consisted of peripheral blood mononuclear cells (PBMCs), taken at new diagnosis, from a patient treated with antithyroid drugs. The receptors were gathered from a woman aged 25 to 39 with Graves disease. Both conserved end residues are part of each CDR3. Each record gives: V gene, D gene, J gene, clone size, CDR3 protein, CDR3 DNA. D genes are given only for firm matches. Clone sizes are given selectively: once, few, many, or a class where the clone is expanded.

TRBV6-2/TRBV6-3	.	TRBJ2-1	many	CASSYSEGSATSRRNEQFF	TGTGCCAGCAGTTACTCCGAAGGGTCAGCGACGAGCAGACGCAATGAGCAGTTCTTC
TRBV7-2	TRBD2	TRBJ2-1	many	CASSFPGRGLNEQFF	TGTGCCAGCAGCTTCCCAGGGAGGGGTTTGAATGAGCAGTTCTTC
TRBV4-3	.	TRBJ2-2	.	CASSQDIPSGTAGGELFF	TGCGCCAGCAGCCAGGATATCCCCTCCGGGACCGCTGGCGGGGAGCTGTTTTTT
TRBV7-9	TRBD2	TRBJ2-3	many	CASSLVAGRSTDTQYF	TGTGCCAGCAGCTTAGTAGCGGGGAGGAGCACAGATACGCAGTATTTT
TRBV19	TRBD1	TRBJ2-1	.	CASSRTTGGVVYNEQFF	TGTGCCAGTAGTAGAACGACAGGGGGCGTAGTGTACAATGAGCAGTTCTTC
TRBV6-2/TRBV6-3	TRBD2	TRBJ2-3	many	CASSHWTSGRGDTQYF	TGTGCCAGCAGTCATTGGACTAGCGGCCGGGGTGATACGCAGTATTTT
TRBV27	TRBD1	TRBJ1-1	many	CASSSGGSGTEAFF	TGTGCCAGCTCCTCAGGGGGTTCGGGCACTGAAGCTTTCTTT
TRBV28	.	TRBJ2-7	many	CASSLEAREQYF	TGTGCCAGCAGTTTAGAGGCGCGCGAGCAGTACTTC
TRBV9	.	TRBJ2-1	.	CASGLRADEQFF	TGTGCCAGCGGCCTTAGGGCGGATGAGCAGTTCTTC
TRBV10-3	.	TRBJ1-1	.	CAISESIGTQLGEAFF	TGTGCCATCAGTGAGTCGATCGGGACACAATTAGGGGAAGCTTTCTTT
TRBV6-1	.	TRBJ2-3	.	CASSEAGRNTQYF	TGTGCCAGCAGTGAAGCGGGCAGAAATACGCAGTATTTT
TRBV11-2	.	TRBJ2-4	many	CASSLALAKNIQYF	TGTGCCAGCAGCTTAGCTCTAGCCAAAAACATTCAGTACTTC
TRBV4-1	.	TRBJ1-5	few	CASSLRHRDNQPQHF	TGCGCCAGCAGCCTAAGGCATAGGGACAATCAGCCCCAGCATTTT
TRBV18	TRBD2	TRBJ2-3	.	CASSSRDGLAGGTRTDTQYF	TGTGCCAGCTCATCACGAGATGGACTAGCGGGAGGAACGCGCACAGATACGCAGTATTTT
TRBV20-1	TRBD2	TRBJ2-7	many	CSATSGSLATYEQYF	TGCAGTGCTACCAGCGGGAGTCTAGCAACCTACGAGCAGTACTTC
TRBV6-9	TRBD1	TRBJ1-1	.	CASSYETGLDTEAFF	TGTGCCAGCAGTTACGAGACAGGGTTGGACACTGAAGCTTTCTTT
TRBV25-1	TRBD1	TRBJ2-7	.	CASLFTGGLYEQYF	TGTGCCAGCCTCTTCACAGGGGGCCTCTACGAGCAGTACTTC
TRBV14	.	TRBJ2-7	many	CASSQGYLLEQYF	TGTGCCAGCAGCCAAGGATATCTACTCGAGCAGTACTTC
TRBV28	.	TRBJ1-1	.	CASSRDPTRGAFF	TGTGCCAGCAGTCGGGACCCAACTAGAGGAGCTTTCTTT
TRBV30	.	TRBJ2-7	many	CAWAGTVGVVYEQYF	TGTGCCTGGGCCGGGACGGTGGGGGTTGTATACGAGCAGTACTTC
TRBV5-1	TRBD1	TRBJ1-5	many	CASSAGQGDQPQHF	TGCGCCAGCAGCGCTGGACAGGGCGACCAGCCCCAGCATTTT
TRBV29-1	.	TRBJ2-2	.	CSVPRIAEPGELFF	TGCAGTGTCCCACGGATAGCGGAACCCGGGGAGCTGTTTTTT
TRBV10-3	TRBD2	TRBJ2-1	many	CAITQTTSGGYNEQFF	TGTGCCATCACCCAAACGACTAGCGGGGGCTACAATGAGCAGTTCTTC
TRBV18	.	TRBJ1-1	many	CASSPNTGNTEAFF	TGTGCCAGCTCACCAAATACAGGGAACACTGAAGCTTTCTTT